This paragraph covers one T cell receptor beta chain sequence. TCRdb reprocessed the 5' RACE reads with MiXCR, giving one entry per CDR3 protein. Of 7,500 to 10,000 distinct CDR3 sequences in the sample, 6% are singletons; the top ten hold around 41%. CDR3 length equals 15 residues. CDR1 and CDR2 from the germline V gene are SGDLS and YYNGEE. V lost 5 bases and J lost 0, with 9 bases in between. The data stem from a study of CD8 T cells in ankylosing spondylitis. The rearrangement links TRBV9 to TRBJ2-6; a weak D match, TRBD2 (5 bases). Sequenced: blood, either unsorted or a sorted T cell fraction (not recorded which). This clonotype was sampled from a female donor with ankylosing spondylitis or in good health (not recorded which). The CDR3 reads CASRGGSSGANVLTF. The CDR3 bases are TGTGCCAGCAGAGGTGGGAGCTCTGGGGCCAACGTCCTGACTTTC.